The 9 T cell receptor beta chains below all came from one sample that was sequenced in a study of post-analysis software for immune sequencing data. The study, taken as a whole, reports: Patients used roughly five TRBV segments, including TRBV5-6, TRBV5-1 and TRBV20-1, more often than controls.

Tagging with unique molecular identifiers was a feature of the TCR beta cDNA libraries. TCRdb ran MiXCR on the PCR reads and lists one entry per CDR3 protein. The sample records about 760,000 distinct CDR3 sequences, 30% being singletons. Their target antigens are unknown. Sequences were obtained from blood. These receptors all come from a girl aged 10 to 17 with multiple sclerosis.

There are a few counts of this clonotype. The chain links TRBV20-1 to TRBJ2-1; 10 bases are a match to TRBD2. The CDR3 has 16 residues. Trimming removed 0 bases from V and 5 bases from J; junction bases left unmatched: 7. The V gene's germline CDR1 is DFQATT and CDR2 SNEGSKA (reference sequence). The CDR3 DNA is TGCAGTGCTAGAGATAGCCGGACTAGCGGTAACAATGAGCAGTTCTTC. Its translation: CSARDSRTSGNNEQFF.

This sequence joins TRBV4-3 and TRBJ1-5; no clear D gene. In germline, CDR1 is LGHNA, CDR2 YSLEER. The ends were cut back, 0 bases at V and 5 bases at J, with 8 bases in the middle. The CDR3 totals 14 residues. The CDR3 is CASSQDGRDQPQHF. The DNA of the CDR3 is TGCGCCAGCAGCCAAGATGGCCGAGATCAGCCCCAGCATTTT.

This clonotype appeared a few times. J is TRBJ1-2 and V is TRBV20-1; tentatively, D is TRBD1 (5 bases). Germline V gene data show CDR1 as DFQATT and CDR2 as SNEGSKA (reference sequence). Trimming stripped 0 bases from V and 4 bases from J, with 12 bases between. The CDR3 extends over 14 amino acids. CDR3 sequence: CSARDGAAVYGYTF. DNA of the CDR3: TGCAGTGCTAGAGACGGGGCCGCTGTCTATGGCTACACCTTC.

This clonotype was seen more than once but under ten times. V and J are TRBV10-3 and TRBJ2-1; 7 positions agree with TRBD2. The germline V gene encodes CDR1 ENHRY and CDR2 SYGVKD. J was trimmed by 9 bases and V by 10 bases; bases with no gene match: 12. The CDR3 has 13 amino acids. CDR3 sequence (DNA): TGTGCCACCAATCCTTTAACTAGCGCTGAGCAGTTCTTC. Translated: CATNPLTSAEQFF.

V is TRBV9 and J is TRBJ2-3; possible D gene TRBD2, 5 bases. V lost 3 bases to trimming and J lost 4 bases, with 9 bases between them. Germline CDR1 is SGDLS and CDR2 is YYNGEE. This CDR3 is built from 13 residues. This CDR3 reads CASSGDYADTQYF. The CDR3 bases are TGTGCCAGCAGCGGAGACTACGCAGATACGCAGTATTTT.

The chain carries TRBV7-9 and TRBJ2-1, with 7 nucleotides matching TRBD2. The germline V gene encodes CDR1 SEHNR and CDR2 FQNEAQ (reference sequence). The CDR3 extends over 14 amino acids. After removal of 1 base from V and 5 bases from J, the junction contained 2 bases not matched to a gene. CDR3 coding DNA: TGTGCCAGCAGCTTAGTAGCGGGCAACAATGAGCAGTTCTTC. It yields the protein CASSLVAGNNEQFF. The entire variable domain, with the rest obtained from reference TRBV7-9 and TRBJ2-1, is as follows: DTGVSQNPRHKITKRGQNVTFRCDPISEHNRLYWYRQTLGQGPEFLTYFQNEAQLEKSRLLSDRFSAERPKGSFSTLEIQRTEQGDSAMYLCASSLVAGNNEQFFGPGTRLTVL.

This clonotype was recorded many times. V and J are TRBV6-5 and TRBJ2-1; 8 positions match TRBD2. Germline CDR1 reads MNHEY; CDR2 reads SVGAGI. Unmatched junction bases numbered 8, after V lost 6 bases and J lost 1 base. CDR3 size: 16 residues. Here the CDR3 DNA reads TGTGCCAGCAGCCGCAGACTAGCGTTGTCCTACAATGAGCAGTTCTTC. This encodes CASSRRLALSYNEQFF.

This clonotype was counted many times. The chain employs TRBV7-8 and TRBJ2-1; D gene ambiguous. The germline gives CDR1 SGHVS, CDR2 FQNEAQ. The CDR3 extends over 14 amino acids. V lost 2 bases, J lost 9 bases, and 14 bases lay in between. The CDR3 is CASSLSMGILEQFF. As DNA, the CDR3 is TGTGCCAGCAGCTTATCTATGGGGATCCTTGAGCAGTTCTTC.

The rearrangement links TRBV7-2 to TRBJ2-5; D uncertain. Germline values: CDR1 SGHTA, CDR2 FQGNSA. Between the trimmed V and J ends, which lost 5 bases and 1 base, there was a span of 11 bases. The CDR3 runs to 14 residues. The CDR3 DNA reads TGTGCCAGCAGCCTACAGAAGAGCCAAGAGACCCAGTACTTC. Residues: CASSLQKSQETQYF. Drawing the rest from reference TRBV7-2 and TRBJ2-5, the complete variable domain is GAGVSQSPSNKVTEKGKDVELRCDPISGHTALYWYRQSLGQGLEFLIYFQGNSAPDKSGLPSDRFSAERTGGSVSTLTIQRTQQEDSAVYLCASSLQKSQETQYFGPGTRLLVL.